This TCR beta chain was captured in a study of response to subunit inactivated influenza vaccine (dated by TCRdb to the late 2010s). Regarding the study in general: The study used deep quantitative T cell receptor repertoire profiling to track responses to a trivalent subunit inactivated influenza vaccine.

What the study reported, not specific to this receptor: The authors proposed that each seasonal influenza vaccination may bring in only a limited number of new T cells.

From a lookup of the germline V gene (reference sequence), CDR1 and CDR2 are LNHNV and YYDKDF. V was cut back by 0 bases and J by 4 bases, leaving a gap of 6 bases between them. Counted from cysteine to phenylalanine, this CDR3 has 13 amino acids. The read is trimmed to its CDR3 DNA, 39 bases read in frame from base 1. Libraries were built with RT-PCR. The sequencer listed for this sample is Illumina HiSeq 2500. Through fastp at Q25 and MiXCR, TCRdb rebuilt clones from the public reads, retaining in-frame beta chains. One record per CDR3 amino acid sequence lists the most common genes and DNA. For this sample there are about 540,000 distinct CDR3 sequences; under 30% appear just once. Approximately 3% of the sample goes to the ten largest clones. This clonotype was seen a handful of times. No antigen is known for it. Base qualities are missing; no much larger clone stands one base away. These data also formed part of another study, on T cells expressing NK-cell markers. The second publication reports: The TCR beta cDNA libraries were made using 5'RACE template switching, a step that added both a universal primer site and unique molecular identifiers. Seven or eight donors provided sorted CD3+CD56+NKG2C+, CD3+CD56+NKG2C- and CD3+CD56-NKG2C+ T-cell subsets, whose TCR beta-chain repertoires were profiled. Of the eight sequenced donors, seven were found to be HCMV-seropositive and one was found to be HCMV-seronegative. In several experiments an anti-gammadeltaTCR antibody was added to restrict sorting to alphabetaTCR-expressing T cells. In roughly six donors, the dominant CD3+CD56+NKG2C+ clonotypes were among the top 10 CD8+ clonotypes and accounted for about 1.0-7.5% of CD8+ T cells. Those dominant clonotypes were again the most abundant among CD3+CD56-NKG2C+ cells in several donors, at roughly 25-60.1%. Whether the expanded NKG2C-expressing T cell clones were specific for HCMV antigens was left unclear. Randomly selected healthy volunteers, three men and five women, were used as the eight sequenced donors. A commercial ELISA kit detecting HCMV-specific IgG in serum was used to determine HCMV serostatus. Peripheral blood mononuclear cells were isolated from blood by Ficoll density gradient centrifugation. CD4+ and CD8+ T cells were isolated from PBMC by magnetic immunoseparation with Miltenyi isolation kits. Synthesis of cDNA was primed from the TCR beta constant segment and was followed by two consecutive PCR amplification steps. Sequencing of the libraries produced 2 x 150 bp reads on Illumina HiSeq 2000/2500, MiSeq or NextSeq. MIGEC was used to demultiplex reads and group reads by UMI, and MiTCR was used to assemble and quantify clonotypes. To remove erroneous sequences, TCR cDNA sequences were retained only when supported by two or more reads. The tcR package was used for downstream repertoire analysis, with clonotypes matched between fractions based on CDR3 nucleotide sequence plus V segment. VDJmatch was used to annotate antigen specificity against VDJdb, with one amino acid substitution allowed in CDR3.

The sequence was collected from a man over 45 who received an inactivated influenza vaccine. Donor details come from another sample of the same person, matched by shared clones. The input for sequencing was CD4+ T cells sorted from PBMCs, taken approximately 13 days after vaccination. This chain is built from TRBV15 and TRBJ1-2; the D gene cannot be resolved reliably. The nucleotide sequence is TGTGCCACCAGCAGAGACAGTATCTATGGCTACACCTTC. This sequence encodes CATSRDSIYGYTF.